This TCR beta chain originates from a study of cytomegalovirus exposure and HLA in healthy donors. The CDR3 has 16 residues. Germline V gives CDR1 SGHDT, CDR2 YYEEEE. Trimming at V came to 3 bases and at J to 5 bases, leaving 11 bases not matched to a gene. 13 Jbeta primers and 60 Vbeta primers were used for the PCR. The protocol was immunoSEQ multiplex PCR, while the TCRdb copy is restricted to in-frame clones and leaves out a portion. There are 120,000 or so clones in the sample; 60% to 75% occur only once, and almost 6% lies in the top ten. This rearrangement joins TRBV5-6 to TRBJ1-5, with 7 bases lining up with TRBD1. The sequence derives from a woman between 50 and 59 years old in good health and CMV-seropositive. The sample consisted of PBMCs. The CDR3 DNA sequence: TGTGCCAGCAGCTCCCTTAGACAGGGTCGGGATCAGCCCCAGCATTTT. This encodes CASSSLRQGRDQPQHF.